The T cell receptor (beta chain) under discussion was sequenced for a study of blood T cell repertoires in COVID-19. About the research overall: Italy, Spain and the United States were the sources of the convalescent and acute COVID-19 samples. T cells, B-cell-depleted T cells, or PBMCs supplied cDNA or gDNA.

Original processing notes: Reference gene primer amplification in the assay estimated nucleated cell counts. The protocol was immunoSEQ multiplex PCR, while the TCRdb copy is restricted to in-frame clones and leaves out a portion. D and trimming come from the DNA, and the V and J calls and clone size come from that table. The top ten hold approximately 3.1% of the sample, which has some 260,000 clones, less than 85% seen once. The CDR3 consists of 15 residues. Trimming cost V 6 bases and J 5 bases; bases outside gene matches: 8. CDR1 is LNHDA, CDR2 SQIVND, per germline (reference sequence). The material sequenced was peripheral blood. V gene TRBV19 combines with J gene TRBJ2-2, with TRBD1 identical over 8 bases. The receptor was derived from a woman aged 18 to 35 with acute or convalescent COVID-19. The CDR3 reads CASSTYRGNTGELFF. Written as DNA, the CDR3 is TGTGCCAGTAGCACGTACAGGGGGAATACCGGGGAGCTGTTTTTT.